This T cell receptor beta chain was identified in a study of T cell repertoires in cytomegalovirus infection. Notes on the study in general: Carriage of CMV together with the relevant HLA was identifiable through cumulative public TCR beta family frequency.

This CDR3 region has 15 residues. CDR1 is SGHTA and CDR2 is FQGTGA in the germline V gene. V lost 2 bases to trimming and J lost 5 bases; unmatched junction nucleotides: 6. A few counts support this clonotype. Its target is not known. TCRdb re-analysed the reads in MiXCR, keeping a single row per CDR3 protein. The sample has 650,000 to 900,000 distinct CDR3 sequences; less than 35% are singletons. This specimen consisted of cultured CD8+ T cells from PBMCs, obtained from culture after CMV antigen stimulation. This sequence was found in a human donor in good health (CMV status not recorded). Some clones in this sample may be carry-over from other donors' samples. This rearrangement joins TRBV7-3 to TRBJ2-5; 9 nucleotides align to TRBD1. CDR3 amino acids: CASSLLGQGRETQYF. DNA of the CDR3: TGTGCCAGCAGCTTATTGGGACAGGGTCGGGAGACCCAGTACTTC. The whole variable domain, filled in from reference TRBV7-3 and TRBJ2-5, reads GAGVSQTPSNKVTEKGKYVELRCDPISGHTALYWYRQSLGQGPEFLIYFQGTGAADDSGLPNDRFFAVRPEGSVSTLKIQRTERGDSAVYLCASSLLGQGRETQYFGPGTRLLVL.